This TCR beta chain was obtained from a study of T cells in localized non-small cell lung cancer. Broader study findings: Sequence data derive from only one tumor region, so heterogeneity remains possible. Turning up in adjacent lung were a median approximately 60 of the top 100 tumor clones.

The assay was immunoSEQ multiplex PCR, and TCRdb's table has in-frame clones only and misses some. The sample holds roughly 28,000 clones; around 83% are singletons and the top ten take about 4%. Concerning this clone itself: Its antigen is still unknown.

The material sequenced was peripheral blood, taken before any cancer treatment. The TCR originated in a woman aged 40-70 years with stage I lung adenocarcinoma.

CDR3 DNA sequence: TGTGCCAGCAGCCCCCCGGGACTAGCGGGGGTCCCGCGATTATCCTACAATGAGCAGTTCTTC. Translated: CASSPPGLAGVPRLSYNEQFF. The chain recombines TRBV13 with TRBJ2-1; 14 nucleotides align to TRBD2. Germline-derived CDR1 and CDR2 are PRHDT and FYEKMQ (reference sequence). V shed 5 bases, J shed 1 base, and the junction held 16 bases outside the gene matches. CDR3 length equals 21 residues. Based on the CDR3 plus reference TRBV13 and TRBJ2-1, the full variable domain is AAGVIQSPRHLIKEKRETATLKCYPIPRHDTVYWYQQGPGQDPQFLISFYEKMQSDKGSIPDRFSAQQFSDYHSELNMSSLELGDSALYFCASSPPGLAGVPRLSYNEQFFGPGTRLTVL.